A selection of T cell receptor beta chains follows, all from one sample in a study of molecular identifiers for immune sequencing clone quantification. TCRdb re-called the PCR reads with MiXCR, one entry per CDR3 protein. The table includes just under 650,000 distinct CDR3 sequences, about 20% detected once. Source material: naive CD8+ T cells from blood, with Jurkat cell RNA spiked in. Receptors originate from a human donor in good health. Some libraries in this study had Jurkat cell RNA spiked in. Both conserved end residues are part of each CDR3. The D gene is left open where the match is weak. The listing skips clone size in some rows; elsewhere it reads once, few, many or a size class.

J gene: TRBJ1-4
clone size: many
D gene: -
V gene: TRBV4-3
CDR3 protein: CASSRTAGAIPSEKLFF
CDR3 DNA: TGCGCCAGCAGCCGAACGGCAGGGGCCATCCCTTCTGAAAAACTGTTTTTT

J gene: TRBJ2-5
clone size: many
D gene: -
V gene: TRBV7-6
CDR3 protein: CASSLVDWEGQATQETQYF
CDR3 DNA: TGTGCCAGCAGCTTAGTTGATTGGGAGGGACAGGCGACTCAAGAGACCCAGTACTTC

J gene: TRBJ2-5
clone size: -
D gene: -
V gene: TRBV5-3
CDR3 protein: CASSLRDQYF
CDR3 DNA: TGTGCCAGCAGCTTGCGAGACCAGTACTTC

J gene: TRBJ1-5
clone size: many
D gene: TRBD1
V gene: TRBV4-3
CDR3 protein: CASSPLQGADQPQHF
CDR3 DNA: TGCGCCAGCAGCCCTCTTCAGGGGGCGGATCAGCCCCAGCATTTT

J gene: TRBJ2-1
clone size: many
D gene: -
V gene: TRBV11-3
CDR3 protein: CASSSPLTNQGEQFF
CDR3 DNA: TGTGCCAGCAGCTCCCCCCTGACGAACCAAGGAGAGCAGTTCTTC

J gene: TRBJ1-1
clone size: many
D gene: TRBD1
V gene: TRBV28
CDR3 protein: CASSSTPTGSTEAFF
CDR3 DNA: TGTGCCAGCAGTTCGACACCGACAGGGAGTACTGAAGCTTTCTTT

J gene: TRBJ2-2
clone size: many
D gene: -
V gene: TRBV20-1
CDR3 protein: CSARIVDKANTGELFF
CDR3 DNA: TGCAGTGCTAGAATCGTAGACAAGGCGAACACCGGGGAGCTGTTTTTT

J gene: TRBJ2-7
clone size: many
D gene: -
V gene: TRBV13
CDR3 protein: CASSLGGSDQYF
CDR3 DNA: TGTGCCAGCAGCTTAGGAGGCTCAGACCAGTACTTC

J gene: TRBJ2-5
clone size: -
D gene: TRBD1
V gene: TRBV24-1
CDR3 protein: CATSDTGTGKETQYF
CDR3 DNA: TGTGCCACCAGTGATACCGGGACAGGGAAAGAGACCCAGTACTTC

J gene: TRBJ2-7
clone size: many
D gene: -
V gene: TRBV13
CDR3 protein: CASSPSNEQYF
CDR3 DNA: TGTGCCAGCAGCCCCTCCAACGAGCAGTACTTC

J gene: TRBJ2-7
clone size: many
D gene: -
V gene: TRBV2
CDR3 protein: CASSPTGTHEQYF
CDR3 DNA: TGTGCCAGCAGCCCGACAGGTACACACGAGCAGTACTTC

J gene: TRBJ2-5
clone size: -
D gene: TRBD2
V gene: TRBV9
CDR3 protein: CASSAGTSGIQETQYF
CDR3 DNA: TGTGCCAGCAGCGCAGGGACTAGCGGGATTCAAGAGACCCAGTACTTC

J gene: TRBJ2-3
clone size: many
D gene: TRBD2
V gene: TRBV9
CDR3 protein: CASSPTTSDTDTQYF
CDR3 DNA: TGTGCCAGCAGCCCCACTACTAGCGACACAGATACGCAGTATTTT

J gene: TRBJ2-2
clone size: many
D gene: TRBD1
V gene: TRBV14
CDR3 protein: CASSQDWTGTNTGELFF
CDR3 DNA: TGTGCCAGCAGCCAAGACTGGACAGGGACTAACACCGGGGAGCTGTTTTTT

J gene: TRBJ2-3
clone size: many
D gene: -
V gene: TRBV11-2
CDR3 protein: CASSLDRSHTGDTQYF
CDR3 DNA: TGTGCCAGCAGCTTAGATCGAAGTCACACGGGGGATACGCAGTATTTT

J gene: TRBJ2-1
clone size: few
D gene: -
V gene: TRBV29-1
CDR3 protein: CSVRAPSSYNEQFF
CDR3 DNA: TGCAGCGTTAGAGCGCCTAGCTCCTACAATGAGCAGTTCTTC

J gene: TRBJ2-3
clone size: few
D gene: TRBD2
V gene: TRBV20-1
CDR3 protein: CSARGYGGATDTQYF
CDR3 DNA: TGCAGTGCTAGAGGGTACGGGGGGGCAACAGATACGCAGTATTTT

J gene: TRBJ2-4
clone size: -
D gene: -
V gene: TRBV30
CDR3 protein: CAWSVADTTNIQYF
CDR3 DNA: TGTGCCTGGAGTGTTGCCGACACAACAAACATTCAGTACTTC

J gene: TRBJ2-3
clone size: many
D gene: -
V gene: TRBV4-3
CDR3 protein: CASSQDRQDSSTDTQYF
CDR3 DNA: TGCGCCAGCAGCCAAGACCGTCAAGACTCTAGCACAGATACGCAGTATTTT

J gene: TRBJ2-3
clone size: many
D gene: -
V gene: TRBV12-3/TRBV12-4
CDR3 protein: CASSLVRQDTQYF
CDR3 DNA: TGTGCCAGCAGTTTAGTCCGTCAGGATACGCAGTATTTT

J gene: TRBJ2-7
clone size: many
D gene: -
V gene: TRBV7-9
CDR3 protein: CASSFGRGVDEQYF
CDR3 DNA: TGTGCCAGCAGCTTTGGCAGGGGGGTGGACGAGCAGTACTTC

J gene: TRBJ2-5
clone size: -
D gene: -
V gene: TRBV21-1
CDR3 protein: CASSKVPFPGELEETQYF
CDR3 DNA: TGTGCCAGCAGCAAAGTTCCCTTTCCAGGGGAATTGGAAGAGACCCAGTACTTC

J gene: TRBJ1-1
clone size: many
D gene: -
V gene: TRBV12-5
CDR3 protein: CASGLGLDPTEAFF
CDR3 DNA: TGTGCTAGTGGTTTGGGCTTGGATCCGACTGAAGCTTTCTTT

J gene: TRBJ1-2
clone size: -
D gene: TRBD1
V gene: TRBV6-2/TRBV6-3
CDR3 protein: CASSWTGVSRGYTF
CDR3 DNA: TGTGCCAGCAGCTGGACAGGAGTAAGTCGCGGCTACACCTTC

J gene: TRBJ2-5
clone size: many
D gene: TRBD2
V gene: TRBV5-1
CDR3 protein: CASSLSLAGGETQYF
CDR3 DNA: TGCGCCAGCAGCTTGTCCCTAGCGGGCGGAGAGACCCAGTACTTC

J gene: TRBJ1-4
clone size: many
D gene: -
V gene: TRBV29-1
CDR3 protein: CSVGGTSANEKLFF
CDR3 DNA: TGCAGCGTTGGAGGGACAAGTGCTAATGAAAAACTGTTTTTT

J gene: TRBJ2-1
clone size: few
D gene: TRBD2
V gene: TRBV20-1
CDR3 protein: CSARDLFGTSGNSYNEQFF
CDR3 DNA: TGCAGTGCTAGAGATCTGTTCGGGACTAGCGGGAACTCCTACAATGAGCAGTTCTTC

J gene: TRBJ1-4
clone size: few
D gene: -
V gene: TRBV6-2/TRBV6-3
CDR3 protein: CASRTRRSDNEKLFF
CDR3 DNA: TGTGCCAGCAGAACAAGACGGTCGGATAATGAAAAACTGTTTTTT

J gene: TRBJ2-1
clone size: many
D gene: TRBD2
V gene: TRBV4-1
CDR3 protein: CASSQVAGGHYNEQFF
CDR3 DNA: TGCGCCAGCAGCCAGGTAGCGGGAGGGCACTACAATGAGCAGTTCTTC

J gene: TRBJ1-4
clone size: -
D gene: TRBD1
V gene: TRBV4-1
CDR3 protein: CASSQERSGTGAFEKLFF
CDR3 DNA: TGCGCCAGCAGCCAAGAAAGGTCCGGGACAGGGGCCTTCGAAAAACTGTTTTTT

J gene: TRBJ2-1
clone size: many
D gene: TRBD2
V gene: TRBV11-2
CDR3 protein: CASSLTGLARDNEQFF
CDR3 DNA: TGTGCCAGCAGCCTCACAGGACTAGCGAGGGACAATGAGCAGTTCTTC

J gene: TRBJ2-5
clone size: many
D gene: TRBD2
V gene: TRBV7-9
CDR3 protein: CASSQTSGRYQETQYF
CDR3 DNA: TGTGCCAGCAGCCAAACTAGCGGGAGGTATCAAGAGACCCAGTACTTC

J gene: TRBJ2-7
clone size: -
D gene: TRBD1
V gene: TRBV5-1
CDR3 protein: CASSSGTDDEQYF
CDR3 DNA: TGCGCCAGCAGCTCAGGGACAGACGACGAGCAGTACTTC

J gene: TRBJ2-7
clone size: few
D gene: -
V gene: TRBV28
CDR3 protein: CASSWMGGEQYF
CDR3 DNA: TGTGCCAGCAGTTGGATGGGAGGCGAGCAGTACTTC

J gene: TRBJ2-2
clone size: many
D gene: TRBD1
V gene: TRBV24-1
CDR3 protein: CAIGTGYTGELFF
CDR3 DNA: TGTGCCATCGGGACAGGATACACCGGGGAGCTGTTTTTT

J gene: TRBJ2-5
clone size: -
D gene: TRBD2
V gene: TRBV14
CDR3 protein: CASSRLAGVEAQYF
CDR3 DNA: TGTGCCAGCAGCCGACTAGCGGGAGTTGAGGCTCAGTACTTC

J gene: TRBJ2-7
clone size: few
D gene: TRBD1
V gene: TRBV27
CDR3 protein: CASSFLGGFYEQYF
CDR3 DNA: TGTGCCAGCAGTTTTTTAGGGGGCTTCTACGAGCAGTACTTC

J gene: TRBJ2-2
clone size: many
D gene: TRBD1
V gene: TRBV4-2
CDR3 protein: CASSQVGQGGSLAGELFF
CDR3 DNA: TGTGCCAGCAGCCAAGTGGGACAGGGGGGATCGTTGGCCGGGGAGCTGTTTTTT

J gene: TRBJ1-1
clone size: -
D gene: -
V gene: TRBV6-5
CDR3 protein: CASSYSRTVNTEAFF
CDR3 DNA: TGTGCCAGCAGTTACTCGCGGACGGTGAACACTGAAGCTTTCTTT

J gene: TRBJ2-7
clone size: many
D gene: -
V gene: TRBV29-1
CDR3 protein: CSVVQLEGGQYF
CDR3 DNA: TGCAGCGTTGTACAGCTGGAGGGCGGGCAGTACTTC

J gene: TRBJ2-6
clone size: many
D gene: -
V gene: TRBV15
CDR3 protein: CATSREQGPGANVLTF
CDR3 DNA: TGTGCCACCAGCAGAGAGCAGGGTCCTGGGGCCAACGTCCTGACTTTC

J gene: TRBJ2-1
clone size: -
D gene: -
V gene: TRBV28
CDR3 protein: CASSLFFAGSYNEQLF
CDR3 DNA: TGTGCCAGCAGCCTATTCTTCGCAGGCTCCTACAATGAGCAGCTCTTC

J gene: TRBJ1-2
clone size: many
D gene: TRBD1
V gene: TRBV7-9
CDR3 protein: CASSPADRGRGYTF
CDR3 DNA: TGTGCCAGCAGCCCCGCGGACAGGGGGCGAGGCTACACCTTC

J gene: TRBJ1-5
clone size: -
D gene: -
V gene: TRBV7-5
CDR3 protein: CISVPAALKTRTDSNQPQHF
CDR3 DNA: TGTATCTCCGTGCCAGCAGCTTTAAAAACCAGGACCGATAGCAATCAGCCCCAGCATTTT

J gene: TRBJ2-3
clone size: -
D gene: TRBD2
V gene: TRBV24-1
CDR3 protein: CTTSDYAGVGTDTQCF
CDR3 DNA: TGTACCACCAGTGATTATGCGGGGGTCGGCACAGATACGCAGTGTTTT

J gene: TRBJ1-5
clone size: many
D gene: -
V gene: TRBV27
CDR3 protein: CASSRGGGFEPQHF
CDR3 DNA: TGTGCCAGCAGTAGGGGAGGGGGTTTTGAGCCCCAGCATTTT